This TCR beta chain stems from a study of OX40 agonist ivuxolimab in advanced cancers. This clone was recorded once. V was shortened by 0 bases and J by 3 bases, with 8 bases between the two germline ends. This CDR3 region has 14 residues. Per the germline V gene, CDR1 is SGHRS and CDR2 is YFSETQ. Data came from immunoSEQ multiplex PCR; TCRdb stores just in-frame clones and leaves some out. Here the sample spans about 54,000 clones, roughly nine tenths being singletons. The source was CD4+ or CD8+ T cells sorted from blood, collected in a trial of the OX40 agonist ivuxolimab. The receptor's source is an adult with an advanced solid tumor such as melanoma, head and neck, liver or kidney cancer. The chain has TRBV5-1 and TRBJ2-3; no reliable D call. CDR3 residues: CASSLAMPTDTQYF. DNA for the CDR3: TGCGCCAGCAGCTTGGCCATGCCGACAGATACGCAGTATTTT.